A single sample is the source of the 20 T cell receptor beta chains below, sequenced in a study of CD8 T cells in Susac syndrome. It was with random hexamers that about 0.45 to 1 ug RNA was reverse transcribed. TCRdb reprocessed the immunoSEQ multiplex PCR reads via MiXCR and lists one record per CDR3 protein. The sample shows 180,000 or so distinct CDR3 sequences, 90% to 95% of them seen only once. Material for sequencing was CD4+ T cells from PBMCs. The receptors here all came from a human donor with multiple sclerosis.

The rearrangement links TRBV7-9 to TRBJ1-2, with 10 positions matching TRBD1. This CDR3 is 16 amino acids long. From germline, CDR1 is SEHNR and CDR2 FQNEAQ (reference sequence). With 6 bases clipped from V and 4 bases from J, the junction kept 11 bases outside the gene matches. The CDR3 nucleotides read TGTGCCAGCAGTCTTGGACAGGGGGGAGACGGCTATGGCTACACCTTC. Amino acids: CASSLGQGGDGYGYTF.

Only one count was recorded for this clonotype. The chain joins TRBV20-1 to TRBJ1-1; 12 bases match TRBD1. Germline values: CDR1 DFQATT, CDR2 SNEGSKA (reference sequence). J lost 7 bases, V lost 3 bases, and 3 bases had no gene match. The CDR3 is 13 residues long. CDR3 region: CSASGTGGSEAFF. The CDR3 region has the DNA TGCAGTGCTAGCGGGACAGGGGGCAGTGAAGCTTTCTTT.

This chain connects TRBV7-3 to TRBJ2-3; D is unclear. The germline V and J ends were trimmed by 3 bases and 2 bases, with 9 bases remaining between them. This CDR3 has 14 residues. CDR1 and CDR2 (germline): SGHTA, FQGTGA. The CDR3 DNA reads TGTGCCAGCAGCTTCCTCCACCCCACAGATACGCAGTATTTT. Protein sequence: CASSFLHPTDTQYF.

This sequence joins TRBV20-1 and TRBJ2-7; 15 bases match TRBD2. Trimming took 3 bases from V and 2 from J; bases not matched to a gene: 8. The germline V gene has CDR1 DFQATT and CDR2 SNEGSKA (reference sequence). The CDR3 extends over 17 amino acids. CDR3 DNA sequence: TGCAGTGCTAGGTTCGGACTAGCGGGAGGGAAGACCTACGAGCAGTACTTC. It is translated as CSARFGLAGGKTYEQYF.

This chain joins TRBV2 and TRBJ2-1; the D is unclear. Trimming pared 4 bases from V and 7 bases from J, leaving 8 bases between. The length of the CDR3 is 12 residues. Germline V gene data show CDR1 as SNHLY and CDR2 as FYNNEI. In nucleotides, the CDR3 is TGTGCCAGCAGTGGGGTGTCTAATGAGCAGTTCTTC. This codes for CASSGVSNEQFF. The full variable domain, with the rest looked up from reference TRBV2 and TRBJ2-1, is EPEVTQTPSHQVTQMGQEVILRCVPISNHLYFYWYRQILGQKVEFLVSFYNNEISEKSEIFDDQFSVERPDGSNFTLKIRSTKLEDSAMYFCASSGVSNEQFFGPGTRLTVL.

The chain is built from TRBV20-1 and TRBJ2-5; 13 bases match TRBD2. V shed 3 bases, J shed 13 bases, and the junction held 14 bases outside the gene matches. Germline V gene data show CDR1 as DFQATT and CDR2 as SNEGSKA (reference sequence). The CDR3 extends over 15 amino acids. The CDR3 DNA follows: TGCAGTGCTAGCCCGTCACTAGCGGGGGGGGCACAACGGTACTTC. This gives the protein CSASPSLAGGAQRYF.

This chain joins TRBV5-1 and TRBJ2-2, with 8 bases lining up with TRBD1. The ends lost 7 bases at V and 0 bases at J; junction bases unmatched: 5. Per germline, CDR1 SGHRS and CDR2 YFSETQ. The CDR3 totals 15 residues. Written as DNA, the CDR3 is TGCGCCAGCGACAGGGGATCCGCGAACACCGGGGAGCTGTTTTTT. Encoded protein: CASDRGSANTGELFF.

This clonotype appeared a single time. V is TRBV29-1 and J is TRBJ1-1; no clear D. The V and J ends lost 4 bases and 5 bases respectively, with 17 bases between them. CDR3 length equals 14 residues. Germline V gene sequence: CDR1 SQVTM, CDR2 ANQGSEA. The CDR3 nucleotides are TGCAGCGTTGCGGCTGAGCTCGGAGGAACTGAAGCTTTCTTT. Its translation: CSVAAELGGTEAFF.

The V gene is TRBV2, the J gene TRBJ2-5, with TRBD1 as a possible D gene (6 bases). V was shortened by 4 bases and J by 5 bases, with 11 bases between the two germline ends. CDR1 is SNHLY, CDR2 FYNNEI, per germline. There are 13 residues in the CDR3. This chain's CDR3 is CASSGGQFETQYF. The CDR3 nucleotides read TGTGCCAGCAGTGGAGGACAGTTCGAGACCCAGTACTTC.

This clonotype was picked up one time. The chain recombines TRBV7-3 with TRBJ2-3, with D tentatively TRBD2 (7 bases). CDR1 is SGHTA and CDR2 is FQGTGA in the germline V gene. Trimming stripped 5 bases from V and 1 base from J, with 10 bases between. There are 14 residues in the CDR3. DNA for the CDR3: TGTGCCAGCAGCCGAGGGGGGGGCACAGATACGCAGTATTTT. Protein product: CASSRGGGTDTQYF.

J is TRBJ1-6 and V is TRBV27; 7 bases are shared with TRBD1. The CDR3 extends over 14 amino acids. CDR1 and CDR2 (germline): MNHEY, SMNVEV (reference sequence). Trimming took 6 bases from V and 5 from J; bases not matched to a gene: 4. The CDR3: CASRPGTDNSPLHF. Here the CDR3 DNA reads TGTGCCAGCAGGCCCGGGACAGATAATTCACCCCTCCACTTT.

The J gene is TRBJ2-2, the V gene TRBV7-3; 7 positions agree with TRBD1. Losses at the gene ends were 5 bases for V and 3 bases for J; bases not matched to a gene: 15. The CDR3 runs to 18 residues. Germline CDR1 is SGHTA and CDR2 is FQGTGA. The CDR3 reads CASSQYPVTGQYTGELFF. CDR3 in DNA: TGTGCCAGCAGCCAATATCCCGTCACGGGACAGTACACCGGGGAGCTGTTTTTT.

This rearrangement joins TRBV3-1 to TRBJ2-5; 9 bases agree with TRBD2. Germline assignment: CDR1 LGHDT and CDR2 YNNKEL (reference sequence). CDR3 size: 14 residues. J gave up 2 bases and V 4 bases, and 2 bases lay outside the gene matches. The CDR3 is CASSPSGIQETQYF. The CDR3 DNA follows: TGTGCCAGCAGCCCTAGCGGGATTCAAGAGACCCAGTACTTC.

CDR3 amino acids: CASSLRASGGYEQYF. CDR3 nucleotide sequence: TGTGCCAGCAGCTTACGGGCTAGCGGGGGGTACGAGCAGTACTTC. The rearrangement joins TRBV7-6 to TRBJ2-7; 11 bases are shared with TRBD2. From germline, CDR1 is SGHVS and CDR2 FNYEAQ. This CDR3 contains 15 residues. Germline trimming cut 2 bases from V and 4 bases from J; bases unmatched to any gene: 4.

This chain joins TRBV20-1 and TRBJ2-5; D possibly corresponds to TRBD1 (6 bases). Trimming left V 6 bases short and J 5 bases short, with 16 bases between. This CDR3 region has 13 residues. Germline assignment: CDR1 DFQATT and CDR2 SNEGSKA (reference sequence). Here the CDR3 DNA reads TGCAGTGCCCCGCAGGGGCTACGGGAGACCCAGTACTTC. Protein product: CSAPQGLRETQYF.

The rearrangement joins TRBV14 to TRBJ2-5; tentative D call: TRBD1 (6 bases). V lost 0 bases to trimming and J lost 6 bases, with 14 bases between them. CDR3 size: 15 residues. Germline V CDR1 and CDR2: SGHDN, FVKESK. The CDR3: CASSQDLGRGKTQYF. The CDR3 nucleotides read TGTGCCAGCAGCCAAGATCTGGGCAGGGGAAAGACCCAGTACTTC.

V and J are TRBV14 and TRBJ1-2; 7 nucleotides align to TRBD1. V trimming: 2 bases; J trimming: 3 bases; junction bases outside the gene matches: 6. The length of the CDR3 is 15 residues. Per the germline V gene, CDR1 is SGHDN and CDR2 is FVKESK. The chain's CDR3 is CASSQQTGRYYGYTF. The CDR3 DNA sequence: TGTGCCAGCAGCCAACAGACAGGGCGTTACTATGGCTACACCTTC.

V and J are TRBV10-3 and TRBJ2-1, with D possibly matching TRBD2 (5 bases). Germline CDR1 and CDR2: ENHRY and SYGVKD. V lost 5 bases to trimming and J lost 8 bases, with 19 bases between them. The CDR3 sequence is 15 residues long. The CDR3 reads CAISLRGSQFDEQFF. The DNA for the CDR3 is TGTGCCATCAGTCTCCGAGGGTCTCAATTCGATGAGCAGTTCTTC.

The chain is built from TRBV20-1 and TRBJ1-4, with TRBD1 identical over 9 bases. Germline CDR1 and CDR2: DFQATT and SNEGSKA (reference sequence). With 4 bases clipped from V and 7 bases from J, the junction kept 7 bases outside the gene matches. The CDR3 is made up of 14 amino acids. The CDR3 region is CSATTGGLGEKLFF. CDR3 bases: TGCAGTGCTACTACAGGGGGCTTAGGTGAAAAACTGTTTTTT.

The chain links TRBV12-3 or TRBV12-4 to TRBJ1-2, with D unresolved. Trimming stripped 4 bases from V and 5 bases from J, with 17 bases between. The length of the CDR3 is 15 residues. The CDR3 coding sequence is TGTGCCAGCAGTTCCTCGACTGCCCGTCCATATGGCTACACCTTC. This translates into CASSSSTARPYGYTF.